The 25 T cell receptor beta chains given below trace back to one sample, sequenced in a study of CD8 T cells in ankylosing spondylitis. Each CDR3 protein is one row after TCRdb ran MiXCR on the 5' RACE reads. The table lists 300,000 to 350,000 distinct CDR3 sequences, around 21% of them singletons. The specimen was blood, either unsorted or a sorted T cell fraction (not recorded which). The receptors stem from a female donor with ankylosing spondylitis or in good health (not recorded which).

This clonotype was detected only a few times. DNA for the CDR3: TGCAGTGCTAGTCCAGCGGGAGTTGTACGTGAGCAGTTCTTC. Protein product: CSASPAGVVREQFF. The chain combines TRBV20-1 with TRBJ2-1, with 8 bases lining up with TRBD2. CDR1 and CDR2 from the germline V gene are DFQATT and SNEGSKA (reference sequence). The J segment lost 9 bases and the V segment lost 3 bases, leaving 10 bases of the junction unmatched. This CDR3 has 14 amino acids.

This clonotype showed up many times. This sequence joins TRBV7-2 and TRBJ2-3; D is unclear. CDR3 length: 15 residues. The V end lost 1 base, the J end lost 5 bases, and 13 bases lay between the germline ends. Germline-derived CDR1 and CDR2 are SGHTA and FQGNSA. Written as DNA, the CDR3 is TGTGCCAGCAGCTTAGTAGGCCTGGTAAAAGATACGCAGTATTTT. It is translated as CASSLVGLVKDTQYF.

The table lists this clonotype with a few counts. This chain joins TRBV10-3 and TRBJ2-7, with TRBD1 matching 8 bases. The CDR3 contains 14 residues. J gave up 2 bases and V 5 bases, and 5 bases lay outside the gene matches. Germline V gene sequence: CDR1 ENHRY, CDR2 SYGVKD. The chain's CDR3 is CAISRDRPPYEQYF. In DNA form, the CDR3 reads TGTGCCATCAGTAGGGACAGGCCACCCTACGAGCAGTACTTC.

This clonotype was counted a few times. V usage is TRBV18 and J usage is TRBJ2-4, with 7 bases matching TRBD2. Germline CDR1 reads KGHSH; CDR2 reads LQKENI. The CDR3 totals 15 residues. Losses at the gene ends were 4 bases for V and 2 bases for J; bases not matched to a gene: 5. The CDR3 DNA reads TGTGCCAGCTCACTCTGGGAGGGAACCAAAAACATTCAGTACTTC. This sequence encodes CASSLWEGTKNIQYF.

This clonotype was recorded a few times. The chain employs TRBV7-3 and TRBJ2-7; 9 bases fit TRBD2. Germline values: CDR1 SGHTA, CDR2 FQGTGA. This CDR3 spans 16 amino acids. The J segment lost 3 bases and the V segment lost 1 base, leaving 7 bases of the junction unmatched. CDR3 amino acids: CASSLRPQREDYEQYF. In DNA form, the CDR3 reads TGTGCCAGCAGCTTAAGACCGCAGCGGGAGGACTACGAGCAGTACTTC.

This clonotype was detected ten times or more. This rearrangement joins TRBV12-3 or TRBV12-4 to TRBJ2-1; D possibly uses TRBD1 or TRBD2 (5 bases each). Trimming left V 4 bases short and J 6 bases short, with 16 bases between. CDR3 size: 15 residues. The CDR3 DNA is TGTGCCAGCAGTTCCCCCCGAGGGGTGAGCAATGAGCAGTTCTTC. It is translated as CASSSPRGVSNEQFF.

This clonotype has a handful of counts. This chain links TRBV5-6 with TRBJ2-7; the D gene is possibly TRBD1 (5 bases). CDR1 is SGHDT and CDR2 is YYEEEE in the germline V gene. The CDR3 length is 15 residues. V was shortened by 1 base and J by 7 bases, with 18 bases between the two germline ends. The CDR3 bases are TGTGCCAGCAGCTTGTGGGGCCGGGCGGAAGGAGAGCAGTACTTC. Protein product: CASSLWGRAEGEQYF.

This chain joins TRBV6-2 or TRBV6-3 and TRBJ2-1, with TRBD2 matching 7 bases. The V and J ends lost 0 bases and 9 bases, in that order; junction bases with no gene match: 8. Germline values: CDR1 MNHEY, CDR2 SVGEGT. This CDR3 comprises 15 residues. The CDR3 DNA sequence: TGTGCCAGCAGTTACTCGGGGGAGGGTACGAGTGAGCAGTTCTTC. This encodes CASSYSGEGTSEQFF.

This clonotype was detected only a few times. This chain links TRBV20-1 with TRBJ1-5; D perhaps matches TRBD1 (5 bases). The germline V and J ends were trimmed by 6 bases and 11 bases, with 17 bases remaining between them. Germline V gene data show CDR1 as DFQATT and CDR2 as SNEGSKA (reference sequence). The CDR3 sequence is 12 residues long. The CDR3 sequence is CSAIERGQAQHF. DNA for the CDR3: TGCAGTGCCATCGAAAGGGGCCAGGCCCAGCATTTT.

This clonotype has ten or more counts. This chain connects TRBV5-1 to TRBJ1-1; D is possibly TRBD1 (5 bases). Looked up from germline, CDR1 is SGHRS and CDR2 is YFSETQ. This CDR3 is built from 15 residues. V was clipped by 10 bases and J by 3 bases, with 22 bases between them. CDR3 protein: CAAPDSDGGYTEAFF. The CDR3 DNA follows: TGCGCCGCGCCTGATTCGGACGGGGGGTACACTGAAGCTTTCTTT.

This sequence joins TRBV30 and TRBJ2-1, with D unclear. Per the germline V gene, CDR1 is GTSNPN and CDR2 is SVGIG (reference sequence). This CDR3 has 17 amino acids. V lost 0 bases, J lost 9 bases, and 24 bases lay in between. The DNA of the CDR3 is TGTGCCTGGAGTGTACTCCCCGCTGGCGGCCCCCTCGGTGAGCAGTTCTTC. It codes for CAWSVLPAGGPLGEQFF.

The sample holds a few counts of this clonotype. The V and J genes are TRBV4-2 and TRBJ2-7; unclear D gene. V lost 0 bases, J lost 4 bases, and 10 bases lay in between. This CDR3 contains 14 residues. Germline V lookup: CDR1 LGHNA, CDR2 YNFKEQ. The CDR3 DNA sequence: TGTGCCAGCAGCCAAGAAGGCAGCTATTACGAGCAGTACTTC. This translates into CASSQEGSYYEQYF.

The genes are TRBV20-1 and TRBJ2-7, with 9 bases lining up with TRBD2. The CDR3 length is 14 residues. Unmatched junction bases numbered 8, after V lost 4 bases and J lost 4 bases. Per the germline V gene, CDR1 is DFQATT and CDR2 is SNEGSKA (reference sequence). The CDR3 nucleotides are TGCAGTGCTACGGCGAGAGCGGGAGGTTACGAGCAGTACTTC. It codes for CSATARAGGYEQYF.

CDR3 nucleotides: TGTGCCAGCTCCCTAGACAGGGCCCAGAGTTATGAGCAGTACTTC. Translation: CASSLDRAQSYEQYF. The gene calls are TRBV18 and TRBJ2-7; 7 positions match TRBD1. The J segment lost 7 bases and the V segment lost 6 bases, leaving 15 bases of the junction unmatched. The CDR3 is 15 amino acids. CDR1 and CDR2 from the germline V gene are KGHSH and LQKENI.

This chain connects TRBV2 to TRBJ2-7; TRBD2 agrees at 13 bases. The germline gives CDR1 SNHLY, CDR2 FYNNEI. The CDR3 length is 17 residues. Trimming at V came to 10 bases and at J to 0 bases, leaving 12 bases not matched to a gene. CDR3 amino acids: CAISQGLAGETSYEQYF. CDR3 bases: TGTGCCATCAGCCAAGGACTAGCGGGAGAGACCTCCTACGAGCAGTACTTC.

This clonotype occurred a few times. The J gene is TRBJ2-3, the V gene TRBV30, with TRBD1 as a possible D gene (6 bases). The CDR3 spans 18 residues. From germline, CDR1 is GTSNPN and CDR2 SVGIG (reference sequence). The V and J ends lost 4 bases and 5 bases respectively, with 28 bases between them. Here the CDR3 DNA reads TGTGCCTGGATAGAGGGGACATCGTGGGCCGCGAGGAGAGATACGCAGTATTTT. Amino acids: CAWIEGTSWAARRDTQYF.

The rearrangement joins TRBV5-1 to TRBJ1-1; D not certain. Trimming took off 1 base at V and 0 bases at J, with 10 bases between the two ends. The CDR3 covers 15 residues. CDR1 and CDR2 from the germline V gene are SGHRS and YFSETQ. The CDR3 protein is CASSLNPGLNTEAFF. As DNA, the CDR3 is TGCGCCAGCAGCTTGAATCCGGGCCTGAACACTGAAGCTTTCTTT.

The rearrangement links TRBV6-4 to TRBJ2-2; 10 nucleotides align to TRBD2. J lost 2 bases, V lost 5 bases, and 5 bases had no gene match. Looked up from germline, CDR1 is MRHNA and CDR2 is SNTAGT. This CDR3 is built from 16 residues. This chain's CDR3 is CASSPLAGANTGELFF. The CDR3 DNA reads as TGTGCCAGCAGTCCTCTAGCGGGAGCCAACACCGGGGAGCTGTTTTTT.

The chain carries TRBV9 and TRBJ2-6; the D gene is possibly TRBD2 (6 bases). Trimming removed 3 bases at V and 0 bases at J, with 13 bases between. The CDR3 spans 17 residues. Germline assignment: CDR1 SGDLS and CDR2 YYNGEE. The CDR3 region is CASSAFGGYSGANVLTF. CDR3 sequence (DNA): TGTGCCAGCAGCGCCTTTGGAGGGTACTCTGGGGCCAACGTCCTGACTTTC.

The J gene is TRBJ2-1, the V gene TRBV20-1, with TRBD2 matching 11 bases. The CDR3 length is 14 residues. Germline V gene lookup returns CDR1 DFQATT and CDR2 SNEGSKA (reference sequence). Germline trimming cut 3 bases from V and 4 bases from J; bases unmatched to any gene: 2. The CDR3, as DNA: TGCAGTGCTAGGACTAGCGGGAATTACAATGAGCAGTTCTTC. This encodes CSARTSGNYNEQFF.

This clonotype was picked up a small number of times. The chain couples TRBV5-6 to TRBJ2-7; the match to TRBD2 covers 8 bases. CDR3 length: 16 residues. V was clipped by 1 base and J by 6 bases; unmatched bases: 12. CDR1 and CDR2 from the germline V gene are SGHDT and YYEEEE. This chain's CDR3 is CASSLPPYGGGPEQYF. The CDR3 DNA is TGTGCCAGCAGCTTGCCCCCCTACGGGGGGGGACCCGAGCAGTACTTC.

This clonotype has just a few counts. The V call is TRBV10-3, the J call TRBJ2-1; TRBD1 is a possible D gene (5 bases). V was shortened by 5 bases and J by 6 bases, with 14 bases between the two germline ends. The V gene's germline CDR1 is ENHRY and CDR2 SYGVKD. The CDR3 loop spans 14 amino acids. As DNA, the CDR3 is TGTGCCATCAGTTCCCAGGGAAAGCTCAATGAGCAGTTCTTC. This translates into CAISSQGKLNEQFF.

The chain couples TRBV10-3 to TRBJ1-2; D is unclear. This CDR3 is built from 12 residues. The V gene's germline CDR1 is ENHRY and CDR2 SYGVKD. Deletions cut 0 bases from V and 4 bases from J, with 3 bases between. CDR3 sequence reads: CAISESVYGYTF. For the CDR3, the DNA is TGTGCCATCAGTGAGTCTGTCTATGGCTACACCTTC.

This clonotype was seen a few times. The chain combines TRBV4-3 with TRBJ1-2; TRBD1 might be the D (5 bases). V lost 1 base, J lost 5 bases, and 11 bases lay in between. CDR1 LGHNA and CDR2 YSLEER come from the germline V gene. The CDR3 spans 14 residues. CDR3 coding DNA: TGCGCCAGCAGCCAAGCTGACAGATCGTATGGCTACACCTTC. Translation: CASSQADRSYGYTF.

This chain joins TRBV20-1 and TRBJ2-7; 15 nucleotides align to TRBD2. CDR3 length: 17 amino acids. The germline V gene encodes CDR1 DFQATT and CDR2 SNEGSKA (reference sequence). J lost 3 bases, V lost 6 bases, and 12 bases had no gene match. CDR3 in amino acids: CSARGLAGGQGLYEQYF. DNA for the CDR3: TGCAGTGCCCGAGGACTAGCGGGAGGGCAAGGCCTCTACGAGCAGTACTTC.